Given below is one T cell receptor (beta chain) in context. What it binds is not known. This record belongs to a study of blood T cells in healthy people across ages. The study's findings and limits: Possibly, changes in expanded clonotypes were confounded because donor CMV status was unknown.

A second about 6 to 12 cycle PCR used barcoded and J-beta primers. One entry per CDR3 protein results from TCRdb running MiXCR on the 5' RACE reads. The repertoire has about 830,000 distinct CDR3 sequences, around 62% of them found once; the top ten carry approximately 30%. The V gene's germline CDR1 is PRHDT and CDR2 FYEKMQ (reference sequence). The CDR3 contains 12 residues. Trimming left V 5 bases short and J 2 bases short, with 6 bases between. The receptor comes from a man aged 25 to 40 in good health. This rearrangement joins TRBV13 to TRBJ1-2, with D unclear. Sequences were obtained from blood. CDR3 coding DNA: TGTGCCAGCAGCGCCCGAAACTATGGCTACACCTTC. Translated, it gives CASSARNYGYTF.